The 9 T cell receptor beta chains below were found in one sample sequenced in a study of identifying expanded T cells in peripheral blood (dated by TCRdb to the late 2010s). Library creation used the immunoSEQ multiplex PCR assay. This is the immuneACCESS table as TCRdb keeps it, with only in-frame sequences that have V and J called. A part of the clones is gone; compared with another copy, unresolved V genes explain less than half, and the rest is unexplained. Recorded for this sample are about 91,000 clones; about 88% of them occurred a single time. The ten largest clones capture 3.9% of the sample. Sequencing was performed on blood. The receptors were gathered from a person between 18 and 69 years old in good health.

The rearrangement uses TRBV11-2 and TRBJ2-2; D ambiguous. CDR1 SGHAT and CDR2 FQNNGV come from the germline V gene. V lost 2 bases and J lost 6, with 7 bases in between. The CDR3 consists of 13 residues. CDR3 amino acids: CASSLRYPGELFF. CDR3 sequence (DNA): TGTGCCAGCAGCTTACGGTACCCCGGGGAGCTGTTTTTT.

The gene calls are TRBV9 and TRBJ1-5; D is perhaps TRBD1 (6 bases). The CDR3 totals 14 residues. Trimming stripped 0 bases from V and 7 bases from J, with 11 bases between. Germline values: CDR1 SGDLS, CDR2 YYNGEE. CDR3 nucleotide sequence: TGTGCCAGCAGCGTAGGGTCGGGGGCCCAGCCCCAGCATTTT. Its protein product is CASSVGSGAQPQHF. The full variable domain, completed using reference TRBV9 and TRBJ1-5, is DSGVTQTPKHLITATGQRVTLRCSPRSGDLSVYWYQQSLDQGLQFLIQYYNGEERAKGNILERFSAQQFPDLHSELNLSSLELGDSALYFCASSVGSGAQPQHFGDGTRLSIL.

This clone was observed a few times. This chain joins TRBV4-2 and TRBJ2-7; D gene unclear. Trimming removed 1 base at V and 7 bases at J, with 5 bases between. This CDR3 comprises 11 residues. The germline V gene has CDR1 LGHNA and CDR2 YNFKEQ. CDR3 residues: CASSQGDEQYF. CDR3 nucleotides: TGTGCCAGCAGCCAAGGGGATGAGCAGTACTTC.

The V call is TRBV20-1, the J call TRBJ2-3; D is unclear. The CDR3 runs 11 residues. V was cut by 5 bases and J by 3 bases, with 6 bases left in between. Germline CDR1 and CDR2: DFQATT and SNEGSKA (reference sequence). The CDR3 bases are TGCAGTGCTGCCAAGACAGATACGCAGTATTTT. It translates to CSAAKTDTQYF.

The chain is built from TRBV19 and TRBJ2-1; 7 bases line up with TRBD2. This CDR3 is built from 13 residues. With V trimmed by 6 bases and J by 7 bases, 6 bases remained unmatched. Per germline, CDR1 LNHDA and CDR2 SQIVND (reference sequence). CDR3 DNA: TGTGCCAGTAGCGTCCAACTAGCGAATGAGCAGTTCTTC. Protein product: CASSVQLANEQFF.

The V and J genes are TRBV5-1 and TRBJ2-3; D not resolved. The germline gives CDR1 SGHRS, CDR2 YFSETQ. CDR3 length: 13 amino acids. V gave up 3 bases and J gave up 6 bases, with 11 bases separating them. CDR3 nucleotide sequence: TGCGCCAGCAGCTGGAAATTACCGGATACGCAGTATTTT. Translating gives CASSWKLPDTQYF.

The V gene is TRBV28, the J gene TRBJ2-1, with D tentatively TRBD2 (5 bases). This CDR3 comprises 13 residues. V was cut by 6 bases and J by 7 bases, with 13 bases left in between. Per the germline V gene, CDR1 is MDHEN and CDR2 is SYDVKM. CDR3 loop: CASSPRPGNEQFF. In nucleotides, the CDR3 is TGTGCCAGCAGCCCCAGGCCGGGAAATGAGCAGTTCTTC.

V and J are TRBV5-6 and TRBJ1-1; D unclear. The CDR3 is 14 residues long. V lost 4 bases and J 0 bases, leaving 10 bases between the germline ends. The germline V gene has CDR1 SGHDT and CDR2 YYEEEE. The CDR3, as DNA: TGTGCCAGCAGCGTACAGCAGATGAACACTGAAGCTTTCTTT. Its translation: CASSVQQMNTEAFF.

The chain couples TRBV6-4 to TRBJ2-5, with 11 nucleotides matching TRBD2. The J segment lost 4 bases and the V segment lost 5 bases, leaving 6 bases of the junction unmatched. Germline V gene lookup returns CDR1 MRHNA and CDR2 SNTAGT. This CDR3 spans 15 amino acids. CDR3 loop: CASSYGLAGGETQYF. CDR3 DNA sequence: TGTGCCAGCAGTTACGGCCTAGCGGGAGGAGAGACCCAGTACTTC.